This T cell receptor beta chain was sequenced in a study of glioma-infiltrating T cells. Using RNA template, CDR3s of TCR alpha and beta were amplified with iRepertoire arm-PCR. One-step reverse transcription and amplification started from approximately 100-400 ng of tissue mRNA or PBMC total RNA. TCRdb used MiXCR to reprocess the multiplex PCR reads, holding one entry per CDR3 protein. The sample lists 400,000 or so distinct CDR3 sequences; roughly 41% were seen once. The CDR3 is 19 amino acids. CDR1 and CDR2 from the germline V gene are SGHTS and YDEGEE. V lost 3 bases, J lost 8 bases, and 16 bases stayed unmatched. This clonotype has only a few counts. Its antigen is unknown. Study-level findings and limits: Patients with low tissue-blood divergence carried a signature set of shared blood CDR3 motifs. Tissue and blood shared very few CDR3 sequences.

This receptor was taken from a human donor with low-grade glioma or glioblastoma, undergoing nonglioma brain surgery, or in good health (not recorded which). The gene calls are TRBV5-8 and TRBJ2-1, with TRBD2 matching 14 bases. Sequenced sample: glioma tissue, nonneoplastic brain tissue, or PBMCs (not recorded which). For the CDR3, the DNA is TGTGCCAGCAGCTACCTACAGGGGGGACTAGCGGGAGTTAATCATGAGCAGTTCTTC. This translates into CASSYLQGGLAGVNHEQFF.